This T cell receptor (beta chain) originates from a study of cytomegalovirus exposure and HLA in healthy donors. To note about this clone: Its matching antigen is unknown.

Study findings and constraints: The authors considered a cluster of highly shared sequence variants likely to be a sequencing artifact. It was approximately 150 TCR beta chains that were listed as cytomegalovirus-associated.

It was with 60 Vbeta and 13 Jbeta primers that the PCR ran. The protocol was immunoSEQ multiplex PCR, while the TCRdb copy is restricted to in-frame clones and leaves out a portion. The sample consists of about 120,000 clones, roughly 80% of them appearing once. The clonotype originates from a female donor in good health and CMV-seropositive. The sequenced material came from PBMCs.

The CDR3 DNA follows: TGCGCCAGCAACCCGGGAGACAAACAAGAGACCCAGTACTTC. Amino acids: CASNPGDKQETQYF. The chain employs TRBV5-1 and TRBJ2-5, with a weak D call TRBD2 (6 bases). V dropped 6 bases and J dropped 2 bases, with 14 bases sitting between them. The CDR3 runs to 14 residues. The germline gives CDR1 SGHRS, CDR2 YFSETQ.